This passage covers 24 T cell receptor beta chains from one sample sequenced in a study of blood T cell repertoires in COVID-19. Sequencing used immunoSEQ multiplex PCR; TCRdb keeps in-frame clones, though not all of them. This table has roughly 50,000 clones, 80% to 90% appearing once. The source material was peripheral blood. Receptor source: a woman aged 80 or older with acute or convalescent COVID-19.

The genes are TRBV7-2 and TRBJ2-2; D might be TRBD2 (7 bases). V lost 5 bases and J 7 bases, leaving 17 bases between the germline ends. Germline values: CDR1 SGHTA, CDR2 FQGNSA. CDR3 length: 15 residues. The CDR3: CASSGGRGFIGELFF. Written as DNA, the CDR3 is TGTGCCAGCAGCGGAGGGAGGGGGTTTATCGGGGAGCTGTTTTTT. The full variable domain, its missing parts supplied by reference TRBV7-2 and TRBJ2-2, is GAGVSQSPSNKVTEKGKDVELRCDPISGHTALYWYRQSLGQGLEFLIYFQGNSAPDKSGLPSDRFSAERTGGSVSTLTIQRTQQEDSAVYLCASSGGRGFIGELFFGEGSRLTVL.

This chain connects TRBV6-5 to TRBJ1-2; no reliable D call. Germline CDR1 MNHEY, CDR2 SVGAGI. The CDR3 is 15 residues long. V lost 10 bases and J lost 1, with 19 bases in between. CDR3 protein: CATCPQATINYGYTF. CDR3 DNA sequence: TGTGCCACGTGCCCCCAGGCCACAATTAACTATGGCTACACCTTC.

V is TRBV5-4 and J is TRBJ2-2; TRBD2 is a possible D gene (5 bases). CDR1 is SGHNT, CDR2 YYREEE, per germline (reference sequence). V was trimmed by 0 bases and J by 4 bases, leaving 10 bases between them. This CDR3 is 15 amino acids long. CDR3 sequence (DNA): TGTGCCAGCAGCTTGGAACTAGACGGCACCGGGGAGCTGTTTTTT. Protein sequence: CASSLELDGTGELFF.

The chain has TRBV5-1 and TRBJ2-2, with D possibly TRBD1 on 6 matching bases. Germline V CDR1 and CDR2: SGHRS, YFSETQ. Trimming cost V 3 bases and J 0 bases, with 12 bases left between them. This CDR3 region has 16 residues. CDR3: CASSSSGQPNTGELFF. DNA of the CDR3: TGCGCCAGCAGCTCGTCGGGACAACCGAACACCGGGGAGCTGTTTTTT.

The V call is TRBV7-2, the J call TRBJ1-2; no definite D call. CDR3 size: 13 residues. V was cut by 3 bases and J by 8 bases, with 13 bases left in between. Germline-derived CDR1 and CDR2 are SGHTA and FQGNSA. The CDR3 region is CASSLGSTGGYTF. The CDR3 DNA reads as TGTGCCAGCAGCTTGGGCAGCACGGGGGGCTACACCTTC.

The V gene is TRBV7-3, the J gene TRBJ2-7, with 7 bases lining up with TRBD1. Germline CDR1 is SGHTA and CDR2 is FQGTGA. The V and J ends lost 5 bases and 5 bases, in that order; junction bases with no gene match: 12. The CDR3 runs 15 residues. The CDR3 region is CASSKQTGTLNEQYF. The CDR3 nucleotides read TGTGCCAGCAGCAAACAGACAGGGACCTTGAACGAGCAGTACTTC.

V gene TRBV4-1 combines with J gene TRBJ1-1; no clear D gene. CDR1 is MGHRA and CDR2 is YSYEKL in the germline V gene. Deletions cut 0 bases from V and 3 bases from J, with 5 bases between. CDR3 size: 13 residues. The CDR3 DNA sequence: TGCGCCAGCAGCCAAGATCGGTACACTGAAGCTTTCTTT. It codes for CASSQDRYTEAFF.

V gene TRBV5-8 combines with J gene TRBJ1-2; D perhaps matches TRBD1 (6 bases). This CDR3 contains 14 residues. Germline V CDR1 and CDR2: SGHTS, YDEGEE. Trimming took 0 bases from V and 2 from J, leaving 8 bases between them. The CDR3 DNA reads TGTGCCAGCAGCTTGGCAGGGGAAAACTATGGCTACACCTTC. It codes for CASSLAGENYGYTF. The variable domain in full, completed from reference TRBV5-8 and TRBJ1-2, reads EAGVTQSPTHLIKTRGQQATLRCSPISGHTSVYWYQQALGLGLQFLLWYDEGEERNRGNFPPRFSGRQFPNYSSELNVNALELEDSALYLCASSLAGENYGYTFGSGTRLTVV.

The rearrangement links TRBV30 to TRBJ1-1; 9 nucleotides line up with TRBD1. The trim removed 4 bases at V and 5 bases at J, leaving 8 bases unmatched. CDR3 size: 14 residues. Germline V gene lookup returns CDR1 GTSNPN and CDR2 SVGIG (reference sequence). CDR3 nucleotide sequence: TGTGCCTGGAATCGGGACAGGGAAAGGACTGAAGCTTTCTTT. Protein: CAWNRDRERTEAFF.

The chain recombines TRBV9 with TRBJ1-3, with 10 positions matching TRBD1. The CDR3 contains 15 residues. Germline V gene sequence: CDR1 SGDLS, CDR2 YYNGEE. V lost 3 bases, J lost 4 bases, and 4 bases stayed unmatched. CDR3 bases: TGTGCCAGCAGCGCGACAGGGGGCGCAGGAAACACCATATATTTT. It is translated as CASSATGGAGNTIYF.

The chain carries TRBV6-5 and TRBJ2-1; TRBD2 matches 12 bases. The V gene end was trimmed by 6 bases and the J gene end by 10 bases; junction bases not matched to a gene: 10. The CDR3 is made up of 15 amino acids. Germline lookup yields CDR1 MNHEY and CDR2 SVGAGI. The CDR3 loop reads CASRTGLAGLREQFF. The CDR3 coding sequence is TGTGCCAGCAGAACAGGACTAGCGGGACTCCGGGAGCAGTTCTTC.

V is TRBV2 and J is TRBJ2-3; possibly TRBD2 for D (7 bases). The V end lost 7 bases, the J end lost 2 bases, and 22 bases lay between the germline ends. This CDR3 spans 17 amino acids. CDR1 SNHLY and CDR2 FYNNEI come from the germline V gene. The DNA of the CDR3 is TGTGCCAGCACAGAGAGGGGGGGCCAGATTTACACAGATACGCAGTATTTT. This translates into CASTERGGQIYTDTQYF.

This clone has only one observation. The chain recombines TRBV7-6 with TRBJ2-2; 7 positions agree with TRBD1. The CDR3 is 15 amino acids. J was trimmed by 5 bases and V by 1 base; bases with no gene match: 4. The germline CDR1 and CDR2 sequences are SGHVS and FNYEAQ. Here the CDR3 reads CASSLDQGVTGELFF. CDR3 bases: TGTGCCAGCAGCTTAGACCAGGGGGTAACCGGGGAGCTGTTTTTT. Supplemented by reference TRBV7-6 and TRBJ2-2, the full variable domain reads GAGVSQSPRYKVTKRGQDVALRCDPISGHVSLYWYRQALGQGPEFLTYFNYEAQQDKSGLPNDRFSAERPEGSISTLTIQRTEQRDSAMYRCASSLDQGVTGELFFGEGSRLTVL.

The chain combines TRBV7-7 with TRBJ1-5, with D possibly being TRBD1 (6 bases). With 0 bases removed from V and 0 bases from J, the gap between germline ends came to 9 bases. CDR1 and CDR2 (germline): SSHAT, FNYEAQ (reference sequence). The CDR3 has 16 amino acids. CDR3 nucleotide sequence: TGTGCCAGCAGCTTAGCGGCAGGGGATAGCAATCAGCCCCAGCATTTT. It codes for CASSLAAGDSNQPQHF.

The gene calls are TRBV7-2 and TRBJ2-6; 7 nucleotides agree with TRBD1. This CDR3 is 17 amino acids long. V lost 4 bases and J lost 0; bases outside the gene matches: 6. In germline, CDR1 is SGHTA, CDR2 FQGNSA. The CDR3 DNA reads TGTGCCAGCAGCTCCGGACAGGTATTCTCTGGGGCCAACGTCCTGACTTTC. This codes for CASSSGQVFSGANVLTF.

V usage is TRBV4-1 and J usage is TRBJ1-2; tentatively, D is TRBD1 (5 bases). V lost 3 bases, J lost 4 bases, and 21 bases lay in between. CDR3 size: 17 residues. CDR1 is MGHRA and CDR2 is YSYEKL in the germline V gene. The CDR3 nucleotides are TGCGCCAGCAGCCAGGTCCTCAAATGGGGGGTGGGCTATGGCTACACCTTC. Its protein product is CASSQVLKWGVGYGYTF.

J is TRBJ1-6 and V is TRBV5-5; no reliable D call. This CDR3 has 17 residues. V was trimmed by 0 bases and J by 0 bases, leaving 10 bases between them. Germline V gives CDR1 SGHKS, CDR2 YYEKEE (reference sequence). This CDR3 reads CASSLGLRYSYNSPLHF. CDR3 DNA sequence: TGTGCCAGCAGCTTGGGGTTGAGATACTCCTATAATTCACCCCTCCACTTT. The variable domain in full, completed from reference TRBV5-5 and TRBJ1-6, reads DAGVTQSPTHLIKTRGQQVTLRCSPISGHKSVSWYQQVLGQGPQFIFQYYEKEERGRGNFPDRFSARQFPNYSSELNVNALLLGDSALYLCASSLGLRYSYNSPLHFGNGTRLTVT.

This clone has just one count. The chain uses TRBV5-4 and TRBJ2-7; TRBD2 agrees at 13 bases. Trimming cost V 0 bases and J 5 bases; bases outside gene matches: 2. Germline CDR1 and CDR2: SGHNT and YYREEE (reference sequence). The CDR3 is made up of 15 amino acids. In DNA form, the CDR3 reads TGTGCCAGCAGCTTGGCCGGACTAGCGGGGGACGAGCAGTACTTC. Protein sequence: CASSLAGLAGDEQYF.

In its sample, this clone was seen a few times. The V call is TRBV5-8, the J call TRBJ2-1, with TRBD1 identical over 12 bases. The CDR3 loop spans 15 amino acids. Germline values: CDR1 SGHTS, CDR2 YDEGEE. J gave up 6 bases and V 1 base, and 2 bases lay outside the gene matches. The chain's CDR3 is CASSLWDRGLNEQFF. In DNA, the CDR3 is TGTGCCAGCAGCTTGTGGGACAGGGGGCTCAATGAGCAGTTCTTC.

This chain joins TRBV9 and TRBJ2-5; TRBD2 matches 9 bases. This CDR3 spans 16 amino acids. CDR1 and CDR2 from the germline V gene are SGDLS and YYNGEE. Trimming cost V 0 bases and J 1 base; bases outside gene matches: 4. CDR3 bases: TGTGCCAGCAGCGTAGAGGCTAGCGGGGTCCAAGAGACCCAGTACTTC. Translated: CASSVEASGVQETQYF.

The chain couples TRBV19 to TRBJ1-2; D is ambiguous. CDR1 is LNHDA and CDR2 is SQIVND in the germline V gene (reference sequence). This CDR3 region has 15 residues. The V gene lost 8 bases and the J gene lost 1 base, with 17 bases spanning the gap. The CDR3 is CASLHRSPYNYGYTF. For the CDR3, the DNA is TGTGCCAGTCTCCATCGGTCGCCCTATAACTATGGCTACACCTTC.

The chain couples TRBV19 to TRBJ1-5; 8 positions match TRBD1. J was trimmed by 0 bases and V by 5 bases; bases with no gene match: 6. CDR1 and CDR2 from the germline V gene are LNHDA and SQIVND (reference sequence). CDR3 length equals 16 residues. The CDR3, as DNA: TGTGCCAGTAGTCCCCGACAGGGGAATAGCAATCAGCCCCAGCATTTT. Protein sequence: CASSPRQGNSNQPQHF.

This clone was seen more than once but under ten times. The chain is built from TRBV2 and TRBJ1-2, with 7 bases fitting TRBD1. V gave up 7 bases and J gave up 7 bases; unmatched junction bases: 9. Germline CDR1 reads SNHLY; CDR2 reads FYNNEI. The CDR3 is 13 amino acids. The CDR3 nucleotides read TGTGCCAGCACCGGGACAGCCTCTCCTGGCTACACCTTC. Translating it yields CASTGTASPGYTF.

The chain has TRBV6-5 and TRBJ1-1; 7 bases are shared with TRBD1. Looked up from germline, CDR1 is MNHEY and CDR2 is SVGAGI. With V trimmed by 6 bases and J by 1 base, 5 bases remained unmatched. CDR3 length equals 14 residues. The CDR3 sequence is CASRTGQQNTEAFF. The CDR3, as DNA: TGTGCCAGCAGGACGGGACAGCAGAACACTGAAGCTTTCTTT.